Presented here are 25 T cell receptor beta chains from one specimen sequenced in a study of early T cells in non-severe SARS-CoV-2 infection. TCRdb reprocessed the 5' RACE reads with MiXCR, giving one entry per CDR3 protein. The table has tens of thousands of distinct CDR3 sequences, 10% to 15% seen once. The sample taken for sequencing was whole blood. The receptors were gathered from an adult who was a healthcare worker with PCR-confirmed SARS-CoV-2 infection or an uninfected control (not recorded which).

This chain uses TRBV21-1 with TRBJ2-3; TRBD1 was called by the table and not checked on the DNA. TRBV21-1 is described as a pseudogene. The CDR3 covers 14 residues. The CDR3 loop reads CASSKGQGTDTQYF. The CDR3 DNA reads as TGTGCCAGCAGCAAGGGACAAGGCACAGATACGCAGTATTTT.

This clonotype was observed at least ten times. The CDR3 DNA reads as TGTGCCTGGAGTGTAAAGACCTCCTATAATTCACCCCTCCACTTT. Its translation is CAWSVKTSYNSPLHF. The gene calls are TRBV30 and TRBJ1-6; D is undetermined. V was pared by 0 bases and J by 0 bases, with 6 bases between. The CDR3 is 15 amino acids. Per germline, CDR1 GTSNPN and CDR2 SVGIG (reference sequence).

This clonotype was detected many times. This rearrangement joins TRBV7-8 to TRBJ2-1; possible D gene TRBD1, 6 bases. Per the germline V gene, CDR1 is SGHVS and CDR2 is FQNEAQ. The CDR3 has 16 amino acids. Trimming took off 5 bases at V and 1 base at J, with 15 bases between the two ends. CDR3 protein: CASSAYRVVSYNEQFF. In DNA form, the CDR3 reads TGTGCCAGCAGCGCCTACAGGGTTGTGTCCTACAATGAGCAGTTCTTC. Full variable domain (rest looked up from reference TRBV7-8 and TRBJ2-1): GAGVSQSPRYKVAKRGQDVALRCDPISGHVSLFWYQQALGQGPEFLTYFQNEAQLDKSGLPSDRFFAERPEGSVSTLKIQRTQQEDSAVYLCASSAYRVVSYNEQFFGPGTRLTVL.

In this sample, this clonotype turned up many times. CDR3: CASSQEAKGYNEQFF. CDR3 DNA sequence: TGCGCCAGCAGCCAAGAAGCTAAGGGTTACAATGAGCAGTTCTTC. The chain uses TRBV4-1 and TRBJ2-1, with D uncertain. The ends were cut back, 0 bases at V and 4 bases at J, with 10 bases in the middle. The germline gives CDR1 MGHRA, CDR2 YSYEKL. The CDR3 extends over 15 amino acids.

This clonotype came up many times. The gene calls are TRBV7-6 and TRBJ2-3; unclear D gene. This CDR3 spans 14 amino acids. Germline CDR1 and CDR2: SGHVS and FNYEAQ. V was trimmed by 3 bases and J by 2 bases, leaving 9 bases between them. The CDR3 nucleotides read TGTGCCAGCAGCTTCAGCCTTTCCACAGATACGCAGTATTTT. This translates into CASSFSLSTDTQYF.

This clonotype was observed many times. The rearrangement links TRBV11-2 to TRBJ2-7; 7 nucleotides line up with TRBD1. This CDR3 spans 15 amino acids. The germline V gene has CDR1 SGHAT and CDR2 FQNNGV. After removal of 7 bases from V and 5 bases from J, the junction contained 14 bases not matched to a gene. For the CDR3, the DNA is TGTGCCAGCATTACCGGGACAGATCTGGGGGACGAGCAGTACTTC. Translated, it gives CASITGTDLGDEQYF. Full variable domain (missing parts from reference TRBV11-2 and TRBJ2-7): EAGVAQSPRYKIIEKRQSVAFWCNPISGHATLYWYQQILGQGPKLLIQFQNNGVVDDSQLPKDRFSAERLKGVDSTLKIQPAKLEDSAVYLCASITGTDLGDEQYFGPGTRLTVT.

This clonotype was picked up a small number of times. V and J are TRBV3-1 and TRBJ1-6; D is possibly TRBD1 (5 bases). Germline-derived CDR1 and CDR2 are LGHDT and YNNKEL (reference sequence). Trimming shortened V by 1 base and J by 8 bases, and 12 bases separated the two germline ends. This CDR3 has 15 residues. The DNA of the CDR3 is TGTGCCAGCAGCCAAGGGGAGGGGAGGTATTCACCCCTCCACTTT. Residues: CASSQGEGRYSPLHF.

This clonotype was picked up a small number of times. J is TRBJ2-7 and V is TRBV7-2, with D tentatively TRBD2 (5 bases). There are 14 residues in the CDR3. Germline loops: CDR1 SGHTA, CDR2 FQGNSA. Trimming left V 4 bases short and J 2 bases short, with 12 bases between. The CDR3 coding sequence is TGTGCCAGCAGCTCCCTGGACGGGACCTACGAGCAGTACTTC. Translating gives CASSSLDGTYEQYF. Full variable domain (remainder filled in from reference TRBV7-2 and TRBJ2-7): GAGVSQSPSNKVTEKGKDVELRCDPISGHTALYWYRQSLGQGLEFLIYFQGNSAPDKSGLPSDRFSAERTGGSVSTLTIQRTQQEDSAVYLCASSSLDGTYEQYFGPGTRLTVT.

This clonotype was seen many times. The chain carries TRBV4-2 and TRBJ1-2, with a possible D match to TRBD1 (6 bases). The CDR3 length is 14 residues. With 4 bases removed from V and 4 bases from J, the gap between germline ends came to 13 bases. Per germline, CDR1 LGHNA and CDR2 YNFKEQ. CDR3 nucleotides: TGTGCCAGCAGCCGCCCAGAGGGGGTCTATGGCTACACCTTC. Translation gives CASSRPEGVYGYTF.

This clonotype was recorded at least ten times. The gene calls are TRBV30 and TRBJ2-5, with D perhaps TRBD1 (5 bases). The V end was cut by 3 bases, the J end by 1 base, with 9 bases between. The CDR3 consists of 13 residues. CDR1 and CDR2 from the germline V gene are GTSNPN and SVGIG (reference sequence). CDR3 amino acids: CAWRQGSQETQYF. For the CDR3, the DNA is TGTGCCTGGAGGCAGGGATCCCAAGAGACCCAGTACTTC.

This clonotype showed up many times. The gene calls are TRBV20-1 and TRBJ2-5, with TRBD1 matching over 8 bases. The germline V gene has CDR1 DFQATT and CDR2 SNEGSKA (reference sequence). J gave up 4 bases and V 5 bases, and 9 bases lay outside the gene matches. This CDR3 has 14 amino acids. The CDR3 loop reads CSAPPQGVRETQYF. In nucleotides, the CDR3 is TGCAGTGCTCCCCCACAGGGGGTCCGAGAGACCCAGTACTTC.

V usage is TRBV7-3 and J usage is TRBJ2-2; TRBD1 agrees at 11 bases. CDR1 and CDR2 from the germline V gene are SGHTA and FQGTGA. The CDR3 sequence is 15 residues long. The J segment lost 6 bases and the V segment lost 5 bases, leaving 5 bases of the junction unmatched. As DNA, the CDR3 is TGTGCCAGCAGCCCCGGACAGGGGGCGCCCGGGGAGCTGTTTTTT. Its protein is CASSPGQGAPGELFF.

This clonotype was observed at least ten times. This chain links TRBV29-1 with TRBJ1-1, with D unresolved. Germline values: CDR1 SQVTM, CDR2 ANQGSEA. The CDR3 totals 16 residues. V shed 6 bases and J shed 0 bases, with 20 bases lying between them. CDR3 nucleotides: TGCAGCGTAACCCAGGCATCCGGGGTCATGAACACTGAAGCTTTCTTT. It yields the protein CSVTQASGVMNTEAFF.

This clonotype appeared a few times. The chain links TRBV18 to TRBJ2-6; D ambiguous. The germline gives CDR1 KGHSH, CDR2 LQKENI. The V end lost 3 bases, the J end lost 2 bases, and 5 bases lay between the germline ends. The CDR3 totals 14 residues. The CDR3 sequence: CASSPPAGANVLTF. CDR3 nucleotides: TGTGCCAGCTCACCCCCTGCTGGGGCCAACGTCCTGACTTTC.

The rearrangement links TRBV4-2 to TRBJ2-7; D is perhaps TRBD2 (6 bases). The CDR3 has 13 amino acids. Trimming left V 0 bases short and J 6 bases short, with 9 bases between. Germline V gene sequence: CDR1 LGHNA, CDR2 YNFKEQ. CDR3 nucleotides: TGTGCCAGCAGCCAAGATGGAGGGGTCGAGCAGTACTTC. Translation: CASSQDGGVEQYF.

The table lists this clonotype with many counts. The rearrangement links TRBV19 to TRBJ2-7, with 7 nucleotides matching TRBD2. Germline CDR1 LNHDA, CDR2 SQIVND (reference sequence). V lost 1 base to trimming and J lost 2 bases; unmatched junction nucleotides: 2. This CDR3 has 14 amino acids. Here the CDR3 DNA reads TGTGCCAGTAGTATAGGGGGAGGGCCCTACGAGCAGTACTTC. Translation: CASSIGGGPYEQYF.

This clonotype appeared many times. The V gene is TRBV27, the J gene TRBJ2-3; D unclear. The V and J ends lost 3 bases and 3 bases respectively, with 10 bases between them. Germline loops: CDR1 MNHEY, CDR2 SMNVEV (reference sequence). The CDR3 length is 14 residues. The CDR3 loop is CASSFMAETDTQYF. The CDR3 DNA follows: TGTGCCAGCAGTTTTATGGCGGAGACAGATACGCAGTATTTT.

There are many counts of this clonotype. The chain uses TRBV19 and TRBJ1-2; D possibly corresponds to TRBD1 (5 bases). V gave up 6 bases and J gave up 6 bases, with 14 bases separating them. In germline, CDR1 is LNHDA, CDR2 SQIVND (reference sequence). The CDR3 extends over 13 amino acids. The CDR3 reads CASRLKGSDGYTF. CDR3 DNA: TGTGCCAGTAGATTAAAGGGGAGTGATGGCTACACCTTC.

The table lists this clonotype with a few counts. The J gene is TRBJ1-5, the V gene TRBV30; D unclear. Germline CDR1 and CDR2: GTSNPN and SVGIG (reference sequence). This CDR3 is 16 amino acids long. Trimming removed 4 bases from V and 0 bases from J, with 16 bases in between. The CDR3 sequence: CAWNTSDGDSNQPQHF. The DNA of the CDR3 is TGTGCCTGGAATACCTCGGACGGCGATAGCAATCAGCCCCAGCATTTT.

The chain joins TRBV19 to TRBJ1-1; D unresolved. The CDR3 has 13 amino acids. Trimming removed 5 bases from V and 4 bases from J, with 11 bases in between. The germline V gene encodes CDR1 LNHDA and CDR2 SQIVND (reference sequence). CDR3 loop: CASSALAVTEAFF. For the CDR3, the DNA is TGTGCCAGTAGTGCCCTAGCGGTCACTGAAGCTTTCTTT.

This clonotype has a handful of counts. The CDR3 DNA is TGTGCCAGCAGCTTAGTGACGGATACGCAGTATTTT. Its translation: CASSLVTDTQYF. This chain joins TRBV11-2 and TRBJ2-3; D is unclear. Trimming removed 1 base at V and 6 bases at J, with 5 bases between. Per the germline V gene, CDR1 is SGHAT and CDR2 is FQNNGV. This CDR3 region has 12 residues.

The sample holds many counts of this clonotype. V is TRBV7-8 and J is TRBJ1-1; weak D call: TRBD1 (5 bases). The V end was cut by 5 bases, the J end by 1 base, with 8 bases between. CDR3 size: 13 residues. In germline, CDR1 is SGHVS, CDR2 FQNEAQ. CDR3 sequence reads: CASSTDRNTEAFF. The CDR3 DNA follows: TGTGCCAGCAGCACCGACAGGAACACTGAAGCTTTCTTT.

This sequence joins TRBV3-1 and TRBJ2-7, with D tentatively TRBD1 or TRBD2 (5 bases each). This CDR3 spans 17 amino acids. CDR1 and CDR2 from the germline V gene are LGHDT and YNNKEL (reference sequence). V was cut by 3 bases and J by 3 bases, with 21 bases left in between. CDR3 DNA sequence: TGTGCCAGCAGCCACCGGGGCCTGCGACGACGGAGCTACGAGCAGTACTTC. Its translation: CASSHRGLRRRSYEQYF.

This chain uses TRBV3-2 with TRBJ1-5; the D call of TRBD1 is as the table states it, not checked on the DNA. TRBV3-2 is a recognized pseudogene. This CDR3 has 17 residues. CDR3 amino acids: CASSQDRGLNSNQPQHF. The CDR3 region has the DNA TGTGCCAGCAGCCAAGACAGGGGGCTGAACAGCAATCAGCCCCAGCATTTT.

This CDR3 is CASSQDRSSYEQYF. Here the CDR3 DNA reads TGTGCCAGCAGCCAAGATAGGAGCTCCTACGAGCAGTACTTC. This chain joins TRBV14 and TRBJ2-7, with D unresolved. The V gene lost 0 bases and the J gene lost 0 bases, with 6 bases spanning the gap. This CDR3 is 14 amino acids long. The germline CDR1 and CDR2 sequences are SGHDN and FVKESK.